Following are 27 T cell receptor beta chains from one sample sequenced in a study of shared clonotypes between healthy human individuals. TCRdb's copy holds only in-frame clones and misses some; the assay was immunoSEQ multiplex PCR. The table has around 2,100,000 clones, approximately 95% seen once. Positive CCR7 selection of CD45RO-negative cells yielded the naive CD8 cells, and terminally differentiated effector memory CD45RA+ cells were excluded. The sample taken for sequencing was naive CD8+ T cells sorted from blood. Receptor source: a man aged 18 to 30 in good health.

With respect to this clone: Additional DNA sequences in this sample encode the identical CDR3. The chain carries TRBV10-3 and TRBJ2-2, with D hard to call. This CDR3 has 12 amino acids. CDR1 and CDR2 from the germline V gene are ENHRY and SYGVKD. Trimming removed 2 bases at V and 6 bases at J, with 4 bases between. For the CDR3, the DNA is TGTGCCATCAGTGAGGGAGCCGGGGAGCTGTTTTTT. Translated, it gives CAISEGAGELFF.

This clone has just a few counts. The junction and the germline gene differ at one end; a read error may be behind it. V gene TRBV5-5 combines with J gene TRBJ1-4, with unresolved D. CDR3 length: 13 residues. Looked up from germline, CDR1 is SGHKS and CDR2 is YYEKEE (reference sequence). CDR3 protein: CASAGATNEKLFF. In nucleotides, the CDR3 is TGTGCCAGCGCGGGTGCAACGAATGAAAAACTGTTTTTT.

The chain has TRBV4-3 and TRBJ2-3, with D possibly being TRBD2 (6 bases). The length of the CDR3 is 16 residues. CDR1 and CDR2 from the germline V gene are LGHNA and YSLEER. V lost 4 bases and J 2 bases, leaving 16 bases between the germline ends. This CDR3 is CASSRHLAEITDTQYF. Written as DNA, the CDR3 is TGCGCCAGCAGCCGCCATTTAGCGGAGATCACAGATACGCAGTATTTT.

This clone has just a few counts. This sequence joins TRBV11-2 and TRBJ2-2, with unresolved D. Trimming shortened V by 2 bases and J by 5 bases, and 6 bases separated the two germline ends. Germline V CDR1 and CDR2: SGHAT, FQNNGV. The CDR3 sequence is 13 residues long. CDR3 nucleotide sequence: TGTGCCAGCAGCTTAACCGCGACCGGGGAGCTGTTTTTT. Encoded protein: CASSLTATGELFF.

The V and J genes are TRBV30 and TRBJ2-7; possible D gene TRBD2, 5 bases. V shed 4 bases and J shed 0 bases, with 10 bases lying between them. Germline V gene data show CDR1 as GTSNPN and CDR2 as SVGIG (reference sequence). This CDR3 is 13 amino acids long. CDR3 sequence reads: CAWNFGSSYEQYF. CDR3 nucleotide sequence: TGTGCCTGGAATTTTGGGAGCTCCTACGAGCAGTACTTC. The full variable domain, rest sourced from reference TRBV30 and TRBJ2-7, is SQTIHQWPATLVQPVGSPLSLECTVEGTSNPNLYWYRQAAGRGLQLLFYSVGIGQISSEVPQNLSASRPQDRQFILSSKKLLLSDSGFYLCAWNFGSSYEQYFGPGTRLTVT.

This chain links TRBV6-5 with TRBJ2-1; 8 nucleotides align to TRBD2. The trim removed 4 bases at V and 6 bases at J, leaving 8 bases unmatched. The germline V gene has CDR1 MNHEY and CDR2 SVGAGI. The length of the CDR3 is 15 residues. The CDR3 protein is CASSFLLAGRNEQFF. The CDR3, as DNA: TGTGCCAGCAGTTTTTTGCTAGCGGGCCGCAATGAGCAGTTCTTC.

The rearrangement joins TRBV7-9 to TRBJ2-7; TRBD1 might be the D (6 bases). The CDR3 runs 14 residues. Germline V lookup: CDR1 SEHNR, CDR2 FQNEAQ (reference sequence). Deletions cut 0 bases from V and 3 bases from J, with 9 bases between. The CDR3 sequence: CASSLATGNYEQYF. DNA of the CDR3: TGTGCCAGCAGCTTAGCGACAGGCAACTACGAGCAGTACTTC.

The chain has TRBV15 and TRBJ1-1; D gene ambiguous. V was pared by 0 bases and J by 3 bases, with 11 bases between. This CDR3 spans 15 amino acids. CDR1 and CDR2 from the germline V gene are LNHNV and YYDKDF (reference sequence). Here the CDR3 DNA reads TGTGCCACCAGCAGAGATGGTGGGTTTGACACTGAAGCTTTCTTT. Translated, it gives CATSRDGGFDTEAFF.

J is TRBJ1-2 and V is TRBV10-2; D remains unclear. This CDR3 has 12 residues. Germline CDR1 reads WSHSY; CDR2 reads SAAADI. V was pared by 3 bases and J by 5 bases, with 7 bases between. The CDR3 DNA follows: TGCGCCAGCAGTGACAGCTCATATGGCTACACCTTC. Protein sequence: CASSDSSYGYTF.

CDR3 DNA: TGTGCCAGCAGCACGGGACAGGGGGGGGTTCAGCCCCAGCATTTT. Translation: CASSTGQGGVQPQHF. The rearrangement links TRBV7-8 to TRBJ1-5; the match to TRBD1 covers 11 bases. In germline, CDR1 is SGHVS, CDR2 FQNEAQ. The ends lost 5 bases at V and 6 bases at J; junction bases unmatched: 6. The length of the CDR3 is 15 residues.

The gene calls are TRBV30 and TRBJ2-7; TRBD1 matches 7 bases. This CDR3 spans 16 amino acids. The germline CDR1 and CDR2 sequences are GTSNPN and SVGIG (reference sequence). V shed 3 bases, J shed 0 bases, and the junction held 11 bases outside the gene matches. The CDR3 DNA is TGTGCCTGGAGCGATGGGGACAGCGCGAGCTCCTACGAGCAGTACTTC. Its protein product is CAWSDGDSASSYEQYF. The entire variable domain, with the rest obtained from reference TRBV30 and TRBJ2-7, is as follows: SQTIHQWPATLVQPVGSPLSLECTVEGTSNPNLYWYRQAAGRGLQLLFYSVGIGQISSEVPQNLSASRPQDRQFILSSKKLLLSDSGFYLCAWSDGDSASSYEQYFGPGTRLTVT.

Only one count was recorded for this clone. The CDR3 loop reads CAWSVPERGTGELFF. CDR3 bases: TGTGCCTGGAGTGTCCCGGAGCGCGGCACCGGGGAGCTGTTTTTT. The V gene is TRBV30, the J gene TRBJ2-2, with D uncertain. Germline assignment: CDR1 GTSNPN and CDR2 SVGIG (reference sequence). The CDR3 has 15 residues. With 0 bases removed from V and 4 bases from J, the gap between germline ends came to 12 bases.

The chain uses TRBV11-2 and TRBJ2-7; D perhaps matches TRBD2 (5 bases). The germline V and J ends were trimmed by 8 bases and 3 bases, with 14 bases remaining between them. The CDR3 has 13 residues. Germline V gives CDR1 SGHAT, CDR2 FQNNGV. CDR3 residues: CASRHGVDYEQYF. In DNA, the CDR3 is TGTGCCAGCCGGCACGGGGTGGACTACGAGCAGTACTTC.

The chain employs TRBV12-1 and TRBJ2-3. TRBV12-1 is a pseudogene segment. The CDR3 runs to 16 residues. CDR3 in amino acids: CASSHSRDGVTDTQYF. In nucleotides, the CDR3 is TGTGCCAGCAGTCACTCCCGGGACGGAGTCACAGATACGCAGTATTTT.

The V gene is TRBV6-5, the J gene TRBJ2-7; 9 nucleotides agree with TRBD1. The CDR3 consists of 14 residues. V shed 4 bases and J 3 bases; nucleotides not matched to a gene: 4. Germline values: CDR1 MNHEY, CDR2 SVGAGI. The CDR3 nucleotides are TGTGCCAGCAGTTCATCGACAGGGGGCTACGAGCAGTACTTC. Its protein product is CASSSSTGGYEQYF.

In DNA, the CDR3 is TGCGCCAGCAGTGAAGTCCAGGGGAACTATGGCTACACCTTC. It translates to CASSEVQGNYGYTF. V is TRBV10-2 and J is TRBJ1-2, with D maybe TRBD1 (6 bases). CDR1 and CDR2 (germline): WSHSY, SAAADI. The CDR3 has 14 residues. The V end lost 3 bases, the J end lost 2 bases, and 10 bases lay between the germline ends.

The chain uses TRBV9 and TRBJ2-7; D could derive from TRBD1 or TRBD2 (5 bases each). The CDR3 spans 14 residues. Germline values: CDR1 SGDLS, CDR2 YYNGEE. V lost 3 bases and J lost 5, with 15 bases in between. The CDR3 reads CASSAGTGLNEQYF. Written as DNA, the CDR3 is TGTGCCAGCAGCGCCGGGACGGGATTAAACGAGCAGTACTTC.

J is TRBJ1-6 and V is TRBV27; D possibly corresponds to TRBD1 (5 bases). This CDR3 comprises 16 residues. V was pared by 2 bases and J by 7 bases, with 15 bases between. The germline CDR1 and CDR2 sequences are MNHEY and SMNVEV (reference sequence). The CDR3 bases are TGTGCCAGCAGTTTAGGCGAAGCAGGGTCAAATTCACCCCTCCACTTT. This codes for CASSLGEAGSNSPLHF.

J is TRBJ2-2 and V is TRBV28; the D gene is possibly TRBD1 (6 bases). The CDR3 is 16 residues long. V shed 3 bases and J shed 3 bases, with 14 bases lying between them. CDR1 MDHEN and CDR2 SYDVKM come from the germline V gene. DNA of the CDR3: TGTGCCAGCAGTTTTCGGAACAGGGCCTACACCGGGGAGCTGTTTTTT. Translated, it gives CASSFRNRAYTGELFF.

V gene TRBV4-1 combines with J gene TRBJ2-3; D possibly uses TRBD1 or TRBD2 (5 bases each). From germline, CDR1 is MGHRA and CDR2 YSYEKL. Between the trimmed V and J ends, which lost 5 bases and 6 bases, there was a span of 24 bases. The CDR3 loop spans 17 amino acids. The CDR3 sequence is CASSFVPMGPAGDTQYF. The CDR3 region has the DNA TGCGCCAGCAGCTTCGTCCCCATGGGACCAGCAGGGGATACGCAGTATTTT.

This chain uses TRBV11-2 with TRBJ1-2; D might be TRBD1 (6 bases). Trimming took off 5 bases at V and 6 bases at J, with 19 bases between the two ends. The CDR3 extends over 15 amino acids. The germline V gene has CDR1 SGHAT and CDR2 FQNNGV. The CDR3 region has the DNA TGTGCCAGCAGCCCCGTTGGGGGGCCCTGGCATGGCTACACCTTC. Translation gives CASSPVGGPWHGYTF.

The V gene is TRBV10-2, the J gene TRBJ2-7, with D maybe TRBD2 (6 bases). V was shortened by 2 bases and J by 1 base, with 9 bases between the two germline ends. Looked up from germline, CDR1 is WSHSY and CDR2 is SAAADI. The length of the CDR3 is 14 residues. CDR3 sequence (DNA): TGCGCCAGCAGTGAGCGGGGGACTTCCTACGAGCAGTACTTC. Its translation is CASSERGTSYEQYF.

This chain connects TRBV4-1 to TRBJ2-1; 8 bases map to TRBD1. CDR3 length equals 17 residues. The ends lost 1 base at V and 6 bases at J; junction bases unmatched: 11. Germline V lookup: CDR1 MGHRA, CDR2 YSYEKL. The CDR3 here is CASSQVLPGQGVNEQFF. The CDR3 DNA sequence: TGCGCCAGCAGCCAAGTCCTTCCCGGACAGGGTGTCAATGAGCAGTTCTTC.

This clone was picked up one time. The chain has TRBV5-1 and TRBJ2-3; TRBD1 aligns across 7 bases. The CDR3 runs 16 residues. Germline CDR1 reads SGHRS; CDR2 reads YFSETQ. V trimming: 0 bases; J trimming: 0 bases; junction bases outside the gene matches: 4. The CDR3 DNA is TGCGCCAGCAGCTTGGTCTGGGACAGAAGCACAGATACGCAGTATTTT. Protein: CASSLVWDRSTDTQYF.

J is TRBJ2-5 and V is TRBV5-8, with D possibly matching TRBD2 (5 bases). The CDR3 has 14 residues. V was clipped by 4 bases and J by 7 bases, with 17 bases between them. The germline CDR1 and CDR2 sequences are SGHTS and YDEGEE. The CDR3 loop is CASSLGRARGTQYF. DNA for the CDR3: TGTGCCAGCAGCCTCGGCCGAGCCCGGGGGACCCAGTACTTC.

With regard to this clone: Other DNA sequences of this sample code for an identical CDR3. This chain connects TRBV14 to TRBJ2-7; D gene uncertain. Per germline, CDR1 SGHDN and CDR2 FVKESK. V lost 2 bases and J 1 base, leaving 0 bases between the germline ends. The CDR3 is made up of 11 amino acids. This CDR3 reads CASSQSYEQYF. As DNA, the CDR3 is TGTGCCAGCAGCCAATCCTACGAGCAGTACTTC.

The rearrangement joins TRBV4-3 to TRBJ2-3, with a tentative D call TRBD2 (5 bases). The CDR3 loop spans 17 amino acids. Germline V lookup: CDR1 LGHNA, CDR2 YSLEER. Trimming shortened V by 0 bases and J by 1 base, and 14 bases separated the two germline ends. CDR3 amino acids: CASSQDWIGVGTDTQYF. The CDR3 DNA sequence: TGCGCCAGCAGCCAAGATTGGATCGGGGTGGGCACAGATACGCAGTATTTT.